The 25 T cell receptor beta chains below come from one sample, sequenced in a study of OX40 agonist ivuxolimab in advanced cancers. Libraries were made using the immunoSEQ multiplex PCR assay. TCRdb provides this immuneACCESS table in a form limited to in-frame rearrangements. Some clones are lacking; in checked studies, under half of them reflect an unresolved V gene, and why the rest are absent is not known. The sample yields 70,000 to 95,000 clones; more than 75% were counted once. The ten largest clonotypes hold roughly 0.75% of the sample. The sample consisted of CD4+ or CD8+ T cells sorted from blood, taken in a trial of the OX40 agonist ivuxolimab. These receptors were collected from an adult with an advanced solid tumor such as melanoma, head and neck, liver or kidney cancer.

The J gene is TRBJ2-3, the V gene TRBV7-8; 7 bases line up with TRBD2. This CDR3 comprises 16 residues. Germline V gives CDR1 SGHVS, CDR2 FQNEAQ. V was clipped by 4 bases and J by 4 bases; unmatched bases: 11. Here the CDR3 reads CASSSLAGQPADTQYF. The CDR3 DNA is TGTGCCAGCAGCTCCTTAGCGGGTCAGCCCGCAGATACGCAGTATTTT.

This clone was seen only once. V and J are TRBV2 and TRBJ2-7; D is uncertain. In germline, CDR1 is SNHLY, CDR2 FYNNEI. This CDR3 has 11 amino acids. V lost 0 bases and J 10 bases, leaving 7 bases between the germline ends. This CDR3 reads CASSEAAYQYF. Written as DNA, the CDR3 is TGTGCCAGCAGTGAAGCGGCTTACCAGTACTTC.

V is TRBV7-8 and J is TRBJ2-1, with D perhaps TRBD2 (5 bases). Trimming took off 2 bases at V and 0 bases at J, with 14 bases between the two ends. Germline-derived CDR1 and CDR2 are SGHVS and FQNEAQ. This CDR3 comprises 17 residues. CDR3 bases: TGTGCCAGCAGCTTAAGGTATTTAGGGAGCTCCTACAATGAGCAGTTCTTC. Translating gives CASSLRYLGSSYNEQFF.

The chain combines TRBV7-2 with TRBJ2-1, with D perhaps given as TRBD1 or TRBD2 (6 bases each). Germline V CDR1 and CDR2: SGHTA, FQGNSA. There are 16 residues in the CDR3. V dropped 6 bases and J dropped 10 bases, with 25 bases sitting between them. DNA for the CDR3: TGTGCCAGCAGATCCCCGCTTGCAGGGCTAGGGGGGGAGCAGTTCTTC. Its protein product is CASRSPLAGLGGEQFF. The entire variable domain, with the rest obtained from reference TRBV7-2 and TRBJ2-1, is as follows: GAGVSQSPSNKVTEKGKDVELRCDPISGHTALYWYRQSLGQGLEFLIYFQGNSAPDKSGLPSDRFSAERTGGSVSTLTIQRTQQEDSAVYLCASRSPLAGLGGEQFFGPGTRLTVL.

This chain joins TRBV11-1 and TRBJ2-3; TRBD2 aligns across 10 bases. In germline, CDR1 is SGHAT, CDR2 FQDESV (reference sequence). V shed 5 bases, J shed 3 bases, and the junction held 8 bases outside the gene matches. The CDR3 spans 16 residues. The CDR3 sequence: CASSHGSGGATDTQYF. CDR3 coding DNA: TGTGCCAGCAGCCATGGGAGCGGGGGGGCAACAGATACGCAGTATTTT. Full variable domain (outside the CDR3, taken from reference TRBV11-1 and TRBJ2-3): EAEVAQSPRYKITEKSQAVAFWCDPISGHATLYWYRQILGQGPELLVQFQDESVVDDSQLPKDRFSAERLKGVDSTLKIQPAELGDSAMYLCASSHGSGGATDTQYFGPGTRLTVL.

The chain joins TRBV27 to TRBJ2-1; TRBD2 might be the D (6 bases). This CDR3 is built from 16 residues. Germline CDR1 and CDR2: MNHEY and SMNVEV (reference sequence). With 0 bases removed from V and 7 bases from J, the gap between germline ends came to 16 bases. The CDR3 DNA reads TGTGCCAGCAGTTTATCAGGGGCTTTACGGGGGAATGAGCAGTTCTTC. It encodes CASSLSGALRGNEQFF.

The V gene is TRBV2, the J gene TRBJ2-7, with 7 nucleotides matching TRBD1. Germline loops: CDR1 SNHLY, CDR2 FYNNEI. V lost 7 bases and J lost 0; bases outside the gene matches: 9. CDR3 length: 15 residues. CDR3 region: CASNKQGTLSYEQYF. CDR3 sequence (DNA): TGTGCCAGCAATAAACAGGGGACCCTCTCCTACGAGCAGTACTTC.

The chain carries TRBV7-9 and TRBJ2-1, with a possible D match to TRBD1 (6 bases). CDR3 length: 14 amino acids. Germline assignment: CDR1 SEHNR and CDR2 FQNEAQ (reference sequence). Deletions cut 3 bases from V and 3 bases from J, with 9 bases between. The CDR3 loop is CASSFGGIYNEQFF. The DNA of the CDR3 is TGTGCCAGCAGCTTTGGGGGCATCTACAATGAGCAGTTCTTC. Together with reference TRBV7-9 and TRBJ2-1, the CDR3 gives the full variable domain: DTGVSQNPRHKITKRGQNVTFRCDPISEHNRLYWYRQTLGQGPEFLTYFQNEAQLEKSRLLSDRFSAERPKGSFSTLEIQRTEQGDSAMYLCASSFGGIYNEQFFGPGTRLTVL.

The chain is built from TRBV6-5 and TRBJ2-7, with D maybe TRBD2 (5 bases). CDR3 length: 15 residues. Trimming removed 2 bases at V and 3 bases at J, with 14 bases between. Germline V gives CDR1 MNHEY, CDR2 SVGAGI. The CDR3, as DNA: TGTGCCAGCAGTTACGGGCTAGCAGCAATCTACGAGCAGTACTTC. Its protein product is CASSYGLAAIYEQYF.

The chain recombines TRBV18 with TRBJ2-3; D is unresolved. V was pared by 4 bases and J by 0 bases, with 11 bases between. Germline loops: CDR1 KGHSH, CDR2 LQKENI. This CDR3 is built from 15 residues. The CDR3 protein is CASSLPRPSTDTQYF. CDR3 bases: TGTGCCAGCTCACTTCCGAGACCAAGCACAGATACGCAGTATTTT.

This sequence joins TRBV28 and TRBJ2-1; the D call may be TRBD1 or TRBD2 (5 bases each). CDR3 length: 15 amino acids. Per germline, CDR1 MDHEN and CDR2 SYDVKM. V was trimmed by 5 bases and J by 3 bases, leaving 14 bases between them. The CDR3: CASSARDGFYNEQFF. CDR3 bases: TGTGCCAGCAGTGCCCGGGACGGTTTCTACAATGAGCAGTTCTTC.

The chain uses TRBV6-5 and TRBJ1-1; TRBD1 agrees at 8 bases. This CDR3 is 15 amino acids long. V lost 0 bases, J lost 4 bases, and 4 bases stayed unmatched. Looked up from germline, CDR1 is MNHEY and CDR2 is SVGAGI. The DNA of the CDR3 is TGTGCCAGCAGTTACTCGGACAGGGTGTCCACTGAAGCTTTCTTT. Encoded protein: CASSYSDRVSTEAFF.

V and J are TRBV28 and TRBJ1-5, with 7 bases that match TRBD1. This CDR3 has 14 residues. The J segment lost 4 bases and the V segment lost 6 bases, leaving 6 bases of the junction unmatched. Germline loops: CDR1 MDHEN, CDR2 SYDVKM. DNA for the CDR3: TGTGCCAGCAGAGCCGGGACAGCAAATCAGCCCCAGCATTTT. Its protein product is CASRAGTANQPQHF.

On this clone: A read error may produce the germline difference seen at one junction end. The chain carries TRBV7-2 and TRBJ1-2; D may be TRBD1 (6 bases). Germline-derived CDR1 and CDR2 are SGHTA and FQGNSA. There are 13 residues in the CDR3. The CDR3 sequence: CASTSLGAAGYAF. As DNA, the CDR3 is TGTGCCAGCACATCCTTGGGGGCTGCGGGCTACGCCTTC. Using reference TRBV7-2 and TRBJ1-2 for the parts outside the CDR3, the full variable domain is GAGVSQSPSNKVTEKGKDVELRCDPISGHTALYWYRQSLGQGLEFLIYFQGNSAPDKSGLPSDRFSAERTGGSVSTLTIQRTQQEDSAVYLCASTSLGAAGYAFGSGTRLTVV.

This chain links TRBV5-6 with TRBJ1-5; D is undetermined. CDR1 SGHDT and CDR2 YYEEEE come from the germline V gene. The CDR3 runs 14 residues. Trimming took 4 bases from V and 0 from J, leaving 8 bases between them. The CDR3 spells CASSNDGSNQPQHF. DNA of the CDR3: TGTGCCAGCAGCAACGACGGTAGCAATCAGCCCCAGCATTTT.

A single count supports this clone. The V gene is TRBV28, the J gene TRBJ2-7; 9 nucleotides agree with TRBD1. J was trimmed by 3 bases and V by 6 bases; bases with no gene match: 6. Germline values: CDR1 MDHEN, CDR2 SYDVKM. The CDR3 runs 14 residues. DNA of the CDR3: TGTGCCAGCAGAACCGGGACAGGGCTCTACGAGCAGTACTTC. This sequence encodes CASRTGTGLYEQYF.

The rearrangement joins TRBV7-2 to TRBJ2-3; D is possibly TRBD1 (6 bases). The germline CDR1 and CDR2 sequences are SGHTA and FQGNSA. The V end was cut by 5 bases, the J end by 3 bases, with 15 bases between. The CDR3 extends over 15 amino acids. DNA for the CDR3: TGTGCCAGCAGCCCCCAACAGGGTCAGACAGATACGCAGTATTTT. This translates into CASSPQQGQTDTQYF.

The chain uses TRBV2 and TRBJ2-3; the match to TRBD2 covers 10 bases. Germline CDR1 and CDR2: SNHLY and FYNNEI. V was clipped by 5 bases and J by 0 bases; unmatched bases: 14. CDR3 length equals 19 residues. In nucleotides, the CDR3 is TGTGCCAGCAGTTACAACCGGCCTAGCGGGAGAACCAGCACAGATACGCAGTATTTT. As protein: CASSYNRPSGRTSTDTQYF.

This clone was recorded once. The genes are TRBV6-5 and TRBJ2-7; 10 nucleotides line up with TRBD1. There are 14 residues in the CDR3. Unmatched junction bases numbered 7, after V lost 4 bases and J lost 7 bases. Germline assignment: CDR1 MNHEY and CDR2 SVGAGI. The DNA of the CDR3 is TGTGCCAGCAGTTGGGACAGGGGTAAAGGGGAGCAGTACTTC. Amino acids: CASSWDRGKGEQYF.

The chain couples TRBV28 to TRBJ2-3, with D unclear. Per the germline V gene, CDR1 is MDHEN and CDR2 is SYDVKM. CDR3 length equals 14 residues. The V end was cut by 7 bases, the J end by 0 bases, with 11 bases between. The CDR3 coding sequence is TGTGCCAGCACCCCGCTGGGCAGCACAGATACGCAGTATTTT. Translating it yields CASTPLGSTDTQYF.

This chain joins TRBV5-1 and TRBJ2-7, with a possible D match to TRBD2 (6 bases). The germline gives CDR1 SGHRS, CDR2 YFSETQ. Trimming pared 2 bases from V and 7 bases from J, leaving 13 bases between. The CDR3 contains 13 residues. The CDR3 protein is CASSFGGSGEQYF. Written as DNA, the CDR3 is TGCGCCAGCAGCTTTGGGGGGTCGGGAGAGCAGTACTTC.

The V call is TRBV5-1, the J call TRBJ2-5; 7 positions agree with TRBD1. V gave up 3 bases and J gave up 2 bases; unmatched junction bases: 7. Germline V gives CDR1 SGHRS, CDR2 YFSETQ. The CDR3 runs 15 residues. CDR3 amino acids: CASSSAGTAQETQYF. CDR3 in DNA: TGCGCCAGCAGCTCCGCTGGGACAGCTCAAGAGACCCAGTACTTC.

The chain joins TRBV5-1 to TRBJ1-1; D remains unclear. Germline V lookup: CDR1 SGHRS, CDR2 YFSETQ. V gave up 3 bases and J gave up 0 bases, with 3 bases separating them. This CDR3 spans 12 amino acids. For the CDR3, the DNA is TGCGCCAGCAGCTACATGAACACTGAAGCTTTCTTT. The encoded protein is CASSYMNTEAFF.

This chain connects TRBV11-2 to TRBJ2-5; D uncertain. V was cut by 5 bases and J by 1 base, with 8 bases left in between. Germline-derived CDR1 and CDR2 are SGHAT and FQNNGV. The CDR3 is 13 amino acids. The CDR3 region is CASSRVLQETQYF. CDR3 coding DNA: TGTGCCAGCAGCCGAGTTCTCCAAGAGACCCAGTACTTC.

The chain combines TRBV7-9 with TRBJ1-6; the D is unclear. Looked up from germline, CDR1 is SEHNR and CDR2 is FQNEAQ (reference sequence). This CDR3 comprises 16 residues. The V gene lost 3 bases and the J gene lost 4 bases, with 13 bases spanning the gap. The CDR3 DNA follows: TGTGCCAGCAGCTTGGGCGGAGGGATTTATAATTCACCCCTCCACTTT. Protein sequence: CASSLGGGIYNSPLHF.